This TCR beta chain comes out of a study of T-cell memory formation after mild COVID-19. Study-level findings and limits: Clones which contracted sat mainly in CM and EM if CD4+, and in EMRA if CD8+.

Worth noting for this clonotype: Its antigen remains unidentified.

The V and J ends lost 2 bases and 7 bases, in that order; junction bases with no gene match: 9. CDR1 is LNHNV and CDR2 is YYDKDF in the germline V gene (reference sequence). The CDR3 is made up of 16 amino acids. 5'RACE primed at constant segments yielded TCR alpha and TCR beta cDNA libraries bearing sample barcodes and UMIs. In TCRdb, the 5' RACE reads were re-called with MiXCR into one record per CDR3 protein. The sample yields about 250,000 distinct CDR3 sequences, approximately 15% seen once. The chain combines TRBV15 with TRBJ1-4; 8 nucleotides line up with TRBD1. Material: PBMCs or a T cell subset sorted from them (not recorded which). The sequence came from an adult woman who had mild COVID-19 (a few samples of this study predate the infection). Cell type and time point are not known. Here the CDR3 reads CATSRRRTGTGEKLFF. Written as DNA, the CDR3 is TGTGCCACCAGCAGACGACGGACAGGGACCGGTGAAAAACTGTTTTTT. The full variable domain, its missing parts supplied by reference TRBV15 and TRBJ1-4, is DAMVIQNPRYQVTQFGKPVTLSCSQTLNHNVMYWYQQKSSQAPKLLFHYYDKDFNNEADTPDNFQSRRPNTSFCFLDIRSPGLGDTAMYLCATSRRRTGTGEKLFFGSGTQLSVL.